This TCR beta chain stems from a study of CXCR3-negative and CXCR3-positive naive CD8 T cells. Per the germline V gene, CDR1 is SGHVS and CDR2 is FQNEAQ. The CDR3 has 16 residues. 5' RACE with UMI labels generated the TRB cDNA libraries. TCRdb reprocessed the 5' RACE reads; each CDR3 protein has one entry and no DNA is given. The table lists under 75,000 distinct CDR3 sequences. The rearrangement joins TRBV7-8 to TRBJ2-2; TCRdb calls TRBD2, which cannot be checked without DNA. The origin of this receptor is a human donor in good health. Some clones in this sample may be carry-over from other donors' samples. Sequenced: naive CXCR3- CD8+ T cells from blood. Subset here: CD45RO-CCR7+CD27+CD95- naive CD8+ T cells lacking CXCR3 (TNR3-). CDR3: CASTLYLAANTGELFF.